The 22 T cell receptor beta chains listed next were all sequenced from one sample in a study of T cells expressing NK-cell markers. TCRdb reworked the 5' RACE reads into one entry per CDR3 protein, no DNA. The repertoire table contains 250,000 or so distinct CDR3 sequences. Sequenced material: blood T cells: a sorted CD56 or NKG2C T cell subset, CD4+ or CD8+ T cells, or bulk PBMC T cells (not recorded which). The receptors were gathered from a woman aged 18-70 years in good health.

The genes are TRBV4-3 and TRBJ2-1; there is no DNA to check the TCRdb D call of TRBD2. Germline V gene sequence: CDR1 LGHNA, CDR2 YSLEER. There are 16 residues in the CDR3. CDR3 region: CASSQETAGGVYEQFF.

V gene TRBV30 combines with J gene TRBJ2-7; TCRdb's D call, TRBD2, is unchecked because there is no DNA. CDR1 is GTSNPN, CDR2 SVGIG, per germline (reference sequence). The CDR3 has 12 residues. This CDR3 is CAGGAGAYEQYF.

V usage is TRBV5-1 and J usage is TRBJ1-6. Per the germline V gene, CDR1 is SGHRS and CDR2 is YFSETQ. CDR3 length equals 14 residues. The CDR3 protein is CASSLGVLGSPLHF. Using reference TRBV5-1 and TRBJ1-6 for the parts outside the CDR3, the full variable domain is KAGVTQTPRYLIKTRGQQVTLSCSPISGHRSVSWYQQTPGQGLQFLFEYFSETQRNKGNFPGRFSGRQFSNSRSEMNVSTLELGDSALYLCASSLGVLGSPLHFGNGTRLTVT.

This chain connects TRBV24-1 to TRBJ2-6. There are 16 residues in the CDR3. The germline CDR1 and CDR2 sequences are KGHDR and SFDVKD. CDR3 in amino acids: CATSESGTSGANVLTF.

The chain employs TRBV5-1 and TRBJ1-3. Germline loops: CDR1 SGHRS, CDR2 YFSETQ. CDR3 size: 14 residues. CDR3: CASGDSTSGNTIYF.

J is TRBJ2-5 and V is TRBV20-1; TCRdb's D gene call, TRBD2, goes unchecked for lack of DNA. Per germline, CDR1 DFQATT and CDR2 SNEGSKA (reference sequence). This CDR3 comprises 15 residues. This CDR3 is CSARSLAGVGETQYF.

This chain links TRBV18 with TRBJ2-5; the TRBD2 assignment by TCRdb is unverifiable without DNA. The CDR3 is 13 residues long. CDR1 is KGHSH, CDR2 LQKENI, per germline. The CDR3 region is CASSKQRRETQYF. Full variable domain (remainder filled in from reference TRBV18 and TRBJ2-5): NAGVMQNPRHLVRRRGQEARLRCSPMKGHSHVYWYRQLPEEGLKFMVYLQKENIIDESGMPKERFSAEFPKEGPSILRIQQVVRGDSAAYFCASSKQRRETQYFGPGTRLLVL.

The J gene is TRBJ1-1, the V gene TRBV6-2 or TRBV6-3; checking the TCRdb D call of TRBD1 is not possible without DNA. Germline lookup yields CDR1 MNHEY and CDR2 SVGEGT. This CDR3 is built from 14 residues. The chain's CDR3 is CASSKGQPNTEAFF.

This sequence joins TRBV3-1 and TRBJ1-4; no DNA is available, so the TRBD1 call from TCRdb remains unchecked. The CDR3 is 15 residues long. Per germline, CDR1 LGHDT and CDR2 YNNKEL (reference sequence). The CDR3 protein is CASSSATGGKEKLFF.

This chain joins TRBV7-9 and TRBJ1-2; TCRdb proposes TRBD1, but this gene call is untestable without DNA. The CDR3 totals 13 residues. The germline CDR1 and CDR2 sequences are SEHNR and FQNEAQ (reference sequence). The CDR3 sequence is CASSLQRREGYTF.

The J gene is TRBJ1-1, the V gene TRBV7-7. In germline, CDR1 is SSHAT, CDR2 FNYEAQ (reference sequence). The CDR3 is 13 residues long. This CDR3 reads CASSFGLNPEAFF.

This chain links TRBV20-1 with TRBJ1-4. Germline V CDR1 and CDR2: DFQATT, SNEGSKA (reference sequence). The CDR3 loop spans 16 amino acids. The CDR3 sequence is CSAHIPGRAPNEKLFF.

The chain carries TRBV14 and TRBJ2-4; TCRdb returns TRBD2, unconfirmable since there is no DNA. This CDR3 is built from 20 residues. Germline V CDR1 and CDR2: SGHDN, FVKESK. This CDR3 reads CASSHAPRTREGPSKNIQYF. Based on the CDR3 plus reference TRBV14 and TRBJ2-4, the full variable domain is EAGVTQFPSHSVIEKGQTVTLRCDPISGHDNLYWYRRVMGKEIKFLLHFVKESKQDESGMPNNRFLAERTGGTYSTLKVQPAELEDSGVYFCASSHAPRTREGPSKNIQYFGAGTRLSVL.

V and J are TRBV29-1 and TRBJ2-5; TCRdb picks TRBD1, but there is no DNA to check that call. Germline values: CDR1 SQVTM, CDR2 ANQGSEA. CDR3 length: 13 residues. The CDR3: CSVGDGGRETQYF.

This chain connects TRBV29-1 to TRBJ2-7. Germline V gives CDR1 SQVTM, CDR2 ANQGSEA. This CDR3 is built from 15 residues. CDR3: CSVEDPVGASYEQYF.

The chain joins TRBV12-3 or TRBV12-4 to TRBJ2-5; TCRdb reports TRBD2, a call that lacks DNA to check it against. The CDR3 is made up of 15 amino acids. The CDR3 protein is CASSFPAGGWETQYF.

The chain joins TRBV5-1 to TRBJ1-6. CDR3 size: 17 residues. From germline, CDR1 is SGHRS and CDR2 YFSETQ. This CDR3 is CASRGGQASSYNSPLHF.

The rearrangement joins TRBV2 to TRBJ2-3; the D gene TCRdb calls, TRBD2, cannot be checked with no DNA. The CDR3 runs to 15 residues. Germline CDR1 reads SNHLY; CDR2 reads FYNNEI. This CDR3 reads CASSQAGARTDTQYF.

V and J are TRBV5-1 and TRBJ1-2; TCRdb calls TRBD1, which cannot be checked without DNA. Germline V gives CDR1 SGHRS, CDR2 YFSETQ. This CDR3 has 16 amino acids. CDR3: CASSLLRGPGDNGYTF.

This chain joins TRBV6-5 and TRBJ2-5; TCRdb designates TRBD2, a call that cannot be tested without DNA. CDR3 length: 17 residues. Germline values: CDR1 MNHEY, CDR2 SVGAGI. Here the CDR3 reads CASSYTGTSGIQETQYF.

The CDR3 loop is CSVEAAGRGDGYTF. The chain joins TRBV29-1 to TRBJ1-2; checking the TCRdb D call of TRBD1 is not possible without DNA. The CDR3 length is 14 residues. The germline V gene encodes CDR1 SQVTM and CDR2 ANQGSEA.

CDR3 in amino acids: CATSRVSGGFRIGELFF. V and J are TRBV15 and TRBJ2-2; TCRdb reports TRBD2, a call that lacks DNA to check it against. Looked up from germline, CDR1 is LNHNV and CDR2 is YYDKDF (reference sequence). The CDR3 length is 17 residues.